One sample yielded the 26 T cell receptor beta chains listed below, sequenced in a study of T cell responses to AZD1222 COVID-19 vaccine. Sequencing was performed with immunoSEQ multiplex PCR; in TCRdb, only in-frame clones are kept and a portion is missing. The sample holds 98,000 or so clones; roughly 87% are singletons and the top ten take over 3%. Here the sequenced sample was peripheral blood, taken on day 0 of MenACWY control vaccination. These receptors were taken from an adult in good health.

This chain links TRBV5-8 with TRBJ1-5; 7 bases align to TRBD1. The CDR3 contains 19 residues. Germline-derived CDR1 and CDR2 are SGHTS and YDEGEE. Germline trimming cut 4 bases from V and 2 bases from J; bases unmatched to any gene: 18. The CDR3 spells CASSLRDSADHYGNQPQHF. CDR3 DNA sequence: TGTGCCAGCAGCCTCCGGGACAGCGCGGATCATTACGGCAATCAGCCCCAGCATTTT.

CDR3 loop: CASSTGSGYTF. CDR3 sequence (DNA): TGTGCCAGCAGCACAGGTTCCGGCTACACCTTC. The V and J genes are TRBV21-1 and TRBJ1-2; the tabulated D call, TRBD1, remains unverified against the DNA. TRBV21-1 is a known pseudogene. This CDR3 is built from 11 residues.

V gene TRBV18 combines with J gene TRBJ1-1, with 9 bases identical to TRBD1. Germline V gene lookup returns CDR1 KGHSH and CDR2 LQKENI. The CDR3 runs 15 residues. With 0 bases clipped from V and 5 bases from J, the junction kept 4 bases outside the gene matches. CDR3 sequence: CASSPPGTGRTEAFF. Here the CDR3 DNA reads TGTGCCAGCTCACCACCTGGGACAGGGAGGACTGAAGCTTTCTTT.

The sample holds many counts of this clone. CDR3 nucleotide sequence: TGTACCTGGGACAGGGGAGGATCTAATGAAAAACTGTTTTTT. Translation: CTWDRGGSNEKLFF. The chain carries TRBV27 and TRBJ1-4, with 10 bases lining up with TRBD1. CDR1 MNHEY and CDR2 SMNVEV come from the germline V gene (reference sequence). This CDR3 has 14 residues.

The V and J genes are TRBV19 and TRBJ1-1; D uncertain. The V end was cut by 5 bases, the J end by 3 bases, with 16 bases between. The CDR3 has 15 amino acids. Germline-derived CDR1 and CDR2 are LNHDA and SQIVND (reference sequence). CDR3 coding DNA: TGTGCCAGTAGTTCTCCGCACCATGCCCACACTGAAGCTTTCTTT. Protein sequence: CASSSPHHAHTEAFF.

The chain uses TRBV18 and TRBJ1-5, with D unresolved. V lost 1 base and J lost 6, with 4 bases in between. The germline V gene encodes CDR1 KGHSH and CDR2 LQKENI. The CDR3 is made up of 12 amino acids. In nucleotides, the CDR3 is TGTGCCAGCTCACCACAGGGTCAGCCCCAGCATTTT. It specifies CASSPQGQPQHF.

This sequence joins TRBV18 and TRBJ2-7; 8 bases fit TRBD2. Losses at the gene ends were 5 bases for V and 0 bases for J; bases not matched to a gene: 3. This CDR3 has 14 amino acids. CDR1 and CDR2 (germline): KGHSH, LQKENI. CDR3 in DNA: TGTGCCAGCTCATTCGGGGGGGGCTCCTACGAGCAGTACTTC. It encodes CASSFGGGSYEQYF.

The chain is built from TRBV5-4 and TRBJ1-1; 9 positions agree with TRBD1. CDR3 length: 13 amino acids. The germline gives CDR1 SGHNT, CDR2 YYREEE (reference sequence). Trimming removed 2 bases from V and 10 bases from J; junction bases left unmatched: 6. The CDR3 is CASSLQGAGLAFF. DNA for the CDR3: TGTGCCAGCAGCTTACAGGGGGCGGGATTAGCTTTCTTT.

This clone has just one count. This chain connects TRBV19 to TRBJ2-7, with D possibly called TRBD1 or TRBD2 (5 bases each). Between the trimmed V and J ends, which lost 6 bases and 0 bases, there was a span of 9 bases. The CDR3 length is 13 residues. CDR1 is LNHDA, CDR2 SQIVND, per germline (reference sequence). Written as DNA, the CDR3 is TGTGCCAGTAGCTCAGGGAGCTCCTACGAGCAGTACTTC. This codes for CASSSGSSYEQYF.

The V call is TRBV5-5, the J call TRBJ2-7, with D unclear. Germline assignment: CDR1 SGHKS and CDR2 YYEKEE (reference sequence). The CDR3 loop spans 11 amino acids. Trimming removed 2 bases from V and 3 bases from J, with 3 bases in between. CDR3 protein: CASSLYYEQYF. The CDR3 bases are TGTGCCAGCAGCTTATACTACGAGCAGTACTTC.

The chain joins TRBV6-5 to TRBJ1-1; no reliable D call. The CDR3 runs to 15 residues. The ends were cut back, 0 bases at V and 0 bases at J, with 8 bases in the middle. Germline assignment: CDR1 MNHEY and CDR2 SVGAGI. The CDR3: CASSYSLSLNTEAFF. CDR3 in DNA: TGTGCCAGCAGTTACTCGCTCAGTTTGAACACTGAAGCTTTCTTT.

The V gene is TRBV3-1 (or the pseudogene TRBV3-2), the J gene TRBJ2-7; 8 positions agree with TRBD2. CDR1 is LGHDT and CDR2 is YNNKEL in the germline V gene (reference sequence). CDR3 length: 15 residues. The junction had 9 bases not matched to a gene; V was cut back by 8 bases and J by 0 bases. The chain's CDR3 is CASATLAGSSYEQYF. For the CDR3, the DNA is TGTGCCAGCGCCACGTTAGCGGGGAGCTCCTACGAGCAGTACTTC.

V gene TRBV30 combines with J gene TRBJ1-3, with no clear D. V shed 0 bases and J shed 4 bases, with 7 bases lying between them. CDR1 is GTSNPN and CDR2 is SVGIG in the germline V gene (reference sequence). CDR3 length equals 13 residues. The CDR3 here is CAWSVARGNTIYF. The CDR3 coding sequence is TGTGCCTGGAGTGTAGCCAGGGGAAACACCATATATTTT.

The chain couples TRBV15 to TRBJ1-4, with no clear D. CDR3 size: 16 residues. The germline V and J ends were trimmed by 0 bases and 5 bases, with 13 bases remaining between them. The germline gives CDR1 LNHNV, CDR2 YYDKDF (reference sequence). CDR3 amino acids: CATSRDRFPINEKLFF. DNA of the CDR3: TGTGCCACCAGCAGAGATAGGTTTCCCATAAATGAAAAACTGTTTTTT.

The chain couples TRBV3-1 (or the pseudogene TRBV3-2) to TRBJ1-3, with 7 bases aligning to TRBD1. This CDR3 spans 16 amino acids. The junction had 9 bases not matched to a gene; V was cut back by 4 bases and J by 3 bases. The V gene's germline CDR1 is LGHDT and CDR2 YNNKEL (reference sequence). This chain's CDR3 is CASSPTTGYNGNTIYF. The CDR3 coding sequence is TGTGCCAGCAGCCCGACGACAGGGTATAATGGAAACACCATATATTTT.

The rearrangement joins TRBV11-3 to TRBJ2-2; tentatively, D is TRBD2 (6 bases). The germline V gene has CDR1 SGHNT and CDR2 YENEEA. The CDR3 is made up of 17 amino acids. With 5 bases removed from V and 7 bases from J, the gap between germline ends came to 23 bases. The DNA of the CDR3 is TGTGCCAGCAGCCTATCCCCCGGACGGACGCGGGGCGGGGAGCTGTTTTTT. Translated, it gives CASSLSPGRTRGGELFF.

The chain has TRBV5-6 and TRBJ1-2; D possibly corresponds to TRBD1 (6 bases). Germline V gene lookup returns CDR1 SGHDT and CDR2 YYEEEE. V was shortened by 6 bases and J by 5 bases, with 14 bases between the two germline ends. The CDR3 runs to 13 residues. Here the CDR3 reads CASTNTGKYGYTF. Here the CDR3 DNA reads TGTGCCAGCACCAACACAGGGAAATATGGCTACACCTTC.

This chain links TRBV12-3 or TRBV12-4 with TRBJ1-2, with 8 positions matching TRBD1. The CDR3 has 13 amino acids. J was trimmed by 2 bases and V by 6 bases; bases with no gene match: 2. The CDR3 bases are TGTGCCAGCAGCGGACAGGGAAACTATGGCTACACCTTC. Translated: CASSGQGNYGYTF.

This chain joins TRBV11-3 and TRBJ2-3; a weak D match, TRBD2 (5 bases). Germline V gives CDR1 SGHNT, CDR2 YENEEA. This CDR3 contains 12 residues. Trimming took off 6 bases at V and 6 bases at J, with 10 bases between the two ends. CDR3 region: CASSTEDDTQYF. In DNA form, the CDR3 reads TGTGCCAGCAGTACGGAGGACGATACGCAGTATTTT.

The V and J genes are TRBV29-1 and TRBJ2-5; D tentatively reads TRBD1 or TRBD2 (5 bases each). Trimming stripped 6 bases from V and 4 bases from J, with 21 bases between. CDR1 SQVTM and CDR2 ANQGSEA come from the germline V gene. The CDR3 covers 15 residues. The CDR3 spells CSVVPKNRDGETQYF. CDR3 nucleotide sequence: TGCAGCGTCGTGCCCAAGAACCGGGACGGAGAGACCCAGTACTTC.

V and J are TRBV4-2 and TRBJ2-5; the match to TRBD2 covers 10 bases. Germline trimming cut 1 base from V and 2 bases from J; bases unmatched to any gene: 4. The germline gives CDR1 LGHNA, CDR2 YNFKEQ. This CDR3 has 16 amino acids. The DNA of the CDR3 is TGTGCCAGCAGCCAAGCAGCGGGGGGGCCTCAAGAGACCCAGTACTTC. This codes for CASSQAAGGPQETQYF.

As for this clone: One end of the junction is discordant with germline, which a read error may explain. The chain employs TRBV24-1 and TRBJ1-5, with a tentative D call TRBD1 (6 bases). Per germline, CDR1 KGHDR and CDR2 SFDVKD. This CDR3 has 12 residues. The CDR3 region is CATSDQDSPLHF. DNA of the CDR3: TGTGCCACCAGTGATCAGGACAGTCCCCTGCATTTT.

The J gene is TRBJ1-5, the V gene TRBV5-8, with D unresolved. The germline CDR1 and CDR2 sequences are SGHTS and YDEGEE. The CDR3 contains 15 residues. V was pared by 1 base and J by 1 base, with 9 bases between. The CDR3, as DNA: TGTGCCAGCAGCTTGTGGGGTAACAGCAATCAGCCCCAGCATTTT. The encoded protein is CASSLWGNSNQPQHF.

CDR3: CASSLYFPGTIAGELFF. The CDR3 nucleotides read TGTGCCAGTAGTCTCTACTTTCCCGGGACGATCGCCGGGGAGCTGTTTTTT. The rearrangement joins TRBV19 to TRBJ2-2, with D perhaps matching TRBD1 or TRBD2 (5 bases each). Between the trimmed V and J ends, which lost 5 bases and 6 bases, there was a span of 22 bases. This CDR3 is built from 17 residues. The germline CDR1 and CDR2 sequences are LNHDA and SQIVND (reference sequence).

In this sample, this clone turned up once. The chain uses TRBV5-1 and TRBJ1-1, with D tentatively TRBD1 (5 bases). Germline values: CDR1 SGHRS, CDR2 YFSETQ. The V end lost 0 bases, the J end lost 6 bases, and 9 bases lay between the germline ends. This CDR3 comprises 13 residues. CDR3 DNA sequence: TGCGCCAGCAGCTTGGGCCAGGGTGCTGAAGCTTTCTTT. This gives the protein CASSLGQGAEAFF. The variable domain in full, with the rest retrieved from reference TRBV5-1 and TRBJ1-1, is KAGVTQTPRYLIKTRGQQVTLSCSPISGHRSVSWYQQTPGQGLQFLFEYFSETQRNKGNFPGRFSGRQFSNSRSEMNVSTLELGDSALYLCASSLGQGAEAFFGQGTRLTVV.

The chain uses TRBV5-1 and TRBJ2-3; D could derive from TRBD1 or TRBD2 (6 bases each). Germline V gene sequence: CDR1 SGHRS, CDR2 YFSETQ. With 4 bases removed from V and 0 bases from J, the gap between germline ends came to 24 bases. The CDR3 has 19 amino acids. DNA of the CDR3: TGCGCCAGCAGCGACTCACAGGGTCGGGGGAAGACGAGCACAGATACGCAGTATTTT. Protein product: CASSDSQGRGKTSTDTQYF.